Shown below are 28 T cell receptor beta chains from a single sample sequenced in a study of T cell responses to AZD1222 COVID-19 vaccine. Here immunoSEQ multiplex PCR was the method, and the copy in TCRdb shows in-frame clones only, minus some. The sample contains under 150,000 clones, roughly nine tenths of which appear only once. The material sequenced was peripheral blood, taken 28 days after the second AZD1222 dose. The source is an adult who received the AZD1222 COVID-19 vaccine.

The J gene is TRBJ1-4, the V gene TRBV11-2, with D maybe TRBD1 (6 bases). Trimming shortened V by 4 bases and J by 7 bases, and 22 bases separated the two germline ends. CDR3 length equals 17 residues. The germline gives CDR1 SGHAT, CDR2 FQNNGV. CDR3 residues: CASSSYKGGREREKLFF. CDR3 in DNA: TGTGCCAGCAGCTCCTACAAGGGGGGGAGGGAGCGTGAAAAACTGTTTTTT.

This chain uses TRBV10-1 with TRBJ1-4, with unresolved D. The CDR3 spans 13 residues. CDR1 WNHNN and CDR2 SYGVQD come from the germline V gene (reference sequence). V lost 11 bases, J lost 0 bases, and 10 bases lay in between. The CDR3 nucleotides read TGCGCCTTCAAGGGCCCAACTAATGAAAAACTGTTTTTT. Its translation is CAFKGPTNEKLFF.

The chain combines TRBV19 with TRBJ1-2; D remains unclear. CDR3 length: 14 amino acids. Trimming pared 7 bases from V and 0 bases from J, leaving 12 bases between. Germline assignment: CDR1 LNHDA and CDR2 SQIVND (reference sequence). The DNA of the CDR3 is TGTGCCAGTAATAGTGTCAGTACTAACTATGGCTACACCTTC. Translating it yields CASNSVSTNYGYTF.

The count of this clone is one. The chain couples TRBV6-4 to TRBJ1-3; D ambiguous. The CDR3 extends over 14 amino acids. V dropped 2 bases and J dropped 4 bases, with 9 bases sitting between them. Germline V gives CDR1 MRHNA, CDR2 SNTAGT. For the CDR3, the DNA is TGTGCCAGCAGTGACCGGGGTGGAGGAAACACCATATATTTT. This codes for CASSDRGGGNTIYF.

The chain is built from TRBV19 and TRBJ1-5; a weak D match, TRBD1 (6 bases). Germline-derived CDR1 and CDR2 are LNHDA and SQIVND (reference sequence). V was shortened by 3 bases and J by 0 bases, with 12 bases between the two germline ends. The CDR3 consists of 16 residues. The CDR3 loop reads CASSMAGGYSNQPQHF. The CDR3 DNA follows: TGTGCCAGTAGTATGGCGGGGGGCTATAGCAATCAGCCCCAGCATTTT.

The chain combines TRBV3-1 (or the pseudogene TRBV3-2) with TRBJ1-2; D gene ambiguous. There are 15 residues in the CDR3. Germline V gives CDR1 LGHDT, CDR2 YNNKEL (reference sequence). V lost 3 bases and J lost 2, with 13 bases in between. CDR3 protein: CASSHVAAANYGYTF. Written as DNA, the CDR3 is TGTGCCAGCAGCCACGTAGCGGCTGCAAACTATGGCTACACCTTC.

This clone occurred once. The sample contains more than one DNA sequence encoding this CDR3. The rearrangement joins TRBV19 to TRBJ1-1; D is undetermined. The CDR3 sequence is 12 residues long. CDR1 is LNHDA and CDR2 is SQIVND in the germline V gene (reference sequence). Trimming took 1 base from V and 2 from J, leaving 2 bases between them. CDR3 residues: CASSIGNTEAFF. The CDR3 region has the DNA TGTGCCAGTAGTATAGGTAACACTGAAGCTTTCTTT.

This chain connects TRBV3-1 (or the pseudogene TRBV3-2) to TRBJ2-3; the D gene is possibly TRBD2 (6 bases). This CDR3 has 15 residues. Germline CDR1 is LGHDT and CDR2 is YNNKEL (reference sequence). Trimming cost V 4 bases and J 3 bases, with 14 bases left between them. The CDR3 DNA reads as TGTGCCAGCAGCCCCTCGGGACTTACAACAGATACGCAGTATTTT. Its translation is CASSPSGLTTDTQYF.

This clone was recorded a few times. The CDR3 bases are TGTGCCAGCAGCCCCGGAGGGCGGACTACTAATGAAAAACTGTTTTTT. Translating gives CASSPGGRTTNEKLFF. The chain is built from TRBV9 and TRBJ1-4; no firm D call. CDR1 SGDLS and CDR2 YYNGEE come from the germline V gene. The CDR3 has 16 residues. V lost 4 bases and J 2 bases, leaving 15 bases between the germline ends.

The rearrangement uses TRBV30 and TRBJ1-6; D is undetermined. The germline V and J ends were trimmed by 3 bases and 13 bases, with 16 bases remaining between them. From germline, CDR1 is GTSNPN and CDR2 SVGIG (reference sequence). This CDR3 contains 13 residues. In nucleotides, the CDR3 is TGTGCCTGGAGGCCGGAGGAGACGTCCCCCCTCCACTTT. Amino acids: CAWRPEETSPLHF.

CDR3 protein: CASTRQVMNTEAFF. The CDR3 DNA follows: TGTGCCAGTACTCGACAGGTCATGAACACTGAAGCTTTCTTT. This chain joins TRBV19 and TRBJ1-1, with TRBD1 as a possible D gene (6 bases). The CDR3 covers 14 residues. V lost 7 bases and J 0 bases, leaving 12 bases between the germline ends. Germline V CDR1 and CDR2: LNHDA, SQIVND (reference sequence).

The gene calls are TRBV6-5 and TRBJ2-7; D is perhaps TRBD2 (5 bases). The germline V gene has CDR1 MNHEY and CDR2 SVGAGI. The CDR3 is 14 residues long. With 6 bases removed from V and 0 bases from J, the gap between germline ends came to 12 bases. The CDR3 region has the DNA TGTGCCAGCAGCCCGATTAGCGCCTCCTACGAGCAGTACTTC. Translated, it gives CASSPISASYEQYF.

Concerning this clone itself: A much bigger clone sits one base away, suggesting this may be a read error. Other DNA sequences of this sample code for an identical CDR3. The chain carries TRBV24-1 and TRBJ2-1; TRBD1 is a possible D gene (5 bases). CDR1 and CDR2 from the germline V gene are KGHDR and SFDVKD. CDR3 length: 14 amino acids. The V end was cut by 2 bases, the J end by 6 bases, with 10 bases between. The CDR3 nucleotides read TGTGCCACCAGTGATTCTGGTAGGGGCAATGAGCAGTTCTTC. Its translation is CATSDSGRGNEQFF.

This clone was detected once. The rearrangement joins TRBV7-8 to TRBJ2-5, with D maybe TRBD2 (6 bases). Trimming removed 5 bases at V and 5 bases at J, with 15 bases between. Germline V CDR1 and CDR2: SGHVS, FQNEAQ. The CDR3 runs to 14 residues. Here the CDR3 DNA reads TGTGCCAGCAGCCCATCGGGGGTCGGGGAGACCCAGTACTTC. Its protein is CASSPSGVGETQYF.

The chain carries TRBV18 and TRBJ1-2; D is possibly TRBD1 (5 bases). The CDR3 is 16 amino acids. CDR1 KGHSH and CDR2 LQKENI come from the germline V gene. V lost 4 bases and J 0 bases, leaving 15 bases between the germline ends. For the CDR3, the DNA is TGTGCCAGCTCACAAGGGACGGCGCCGTCTAACTATGGCTACACCTTC. Protein: CASSQGTAPSNYGYTF.

This clone was seen a handful of times. The chain joins TRBV15 to TRBJ2-4; 8 bases fit TRBD1. Germline V gene sequence: CDR1 LNHNV, CDR2 YYDKDF (reference sequence). This CDR3 is built from 15 residues. The ends lost 5 bases at V and 6 bases at J; junction bases unmatched: 9. The CDR3 sequence: CATSHRTGFGNIQYF. In nucleotides, the CDR3 is TGTGCCACCAGCCACAGGACAGGGTTTGGAAACATTCAGTACTTC. Together with reference TRBV15 and TRBJ2-4, the CDR3 gives the full variable domain: DAMVIQNPRYQVTQFGKPVTLSCSQTLNHNVMYWYQQKSSQAPKLLFHYYDKDFNNEADTPDNFQSRRPNTSFCFLDIRSPGLGDTAMYLCATSHRTGFGNIQYFGAGTRLSVL.

V gene TRBV7-8 combines with J gene TRBJ1-6; no firm D call. Germline loops: CDR1 SGHVS, CDR2 FQNEAQ. Trimming cost V 5 bases and J 1 base, with 21 bases left between them. The CDR3 has 19 amino acids. Written as DNA, the CDR3 is TGTGCCAGCAGCAGCTCGGTCGGCGGATTCTATTCCTATAATTCACCCCTCCACTTT. This translates into CASSSSVGGFYSYNSPLHF.

The V call is TRBV24-1, the J call TRBJ1-1; D not resolved. Germline V gene sequence: CDR1 KGHDR, CDR2 SFDVKD. V gave up 2 bases and J gave up 4 bases, with 7 bases separating them. The CDR3 spans 13 residues. This chain's CDR3 is CATSDSGSTEAFF. Written as DNA, the CDR3 is TGTGCCACCAGTGATTCGGGGTCCACTGAAGCTTTCTTT.

This chain links TRBV7-8 with TRBJ2-7; no clear D gene. The CDR3 runs to 15 residues. V was trimmed by 0 bases and J by 3 bases, leaving 12 bases between them. The germline V gene has CDR1 SGHVS and CDR2 FQNEAQ. CDR3 DNA: TGTGCCAGCAGCTTAGCGGCTGGACGAGGCTACGAGCAGTACGTC. Its translation: CASSLAAGRGYEQYV.

V gene TRBV11-2 combines with J gene TRBJ2-1; 8 nucleotides align to TRBD1. J lost 7 bases, V lost 5 bases, and 13 bases had no gene match. Germline V CDR1 and CDR2: SGHAT, FQNNGV. This CDR3 contains 16 residues. The CDR3 loop reads CASSPRPGQGWNEQFF. The CDR3 DNA sequence: TGTGCCAGCAGCCCCCGGCCAGGACAGGGATGGAATGAGCAGTTCTTC.

V gene TRBV6-5 combines with J gene TRBJ2-3; 9 nucleotides line up with TRBD2. The germline CDR1 and CDR2 sequences are MNHEY and SVGAGI. Unmatched junction bases numbered 6, after V lost 6 bases and J lost 5 bases. The length of the CDR3 is 14 residues. The DNA for the CDR3 is TGTGCCAGCAGATTAGCGGGGGTCATAGATACGCAGTATTTT. As protein: CASRLAGVIDTQYF.

The genes are TRBV5-5 and TRBJ2-3, with 10 bases aligning to TRBD2. V shed 4 bases and J 4 bases; nucleotides not matched to a gene: 3. The CDR3 totals 14 residues. In germline, CDR1 is SGHKS, CDR2 YYEKEE (reference sequence). The CDR3 region has the DNA TGTGCCAGCAGCCAGCGGGGGGGGTCAGATACGCAGTATTTT. This gives the protein CASSQRGGSDTQYF.

The rearrangement uses TRBV28 and TRBJ2-3; D remains unclear. Trimming took 6 bases from V and 0 from J, leaving 10 bases between them. CDR1 and CDR2 from the germline V gene are MDHEN and SYDVKM. The CDR3 length is 14 residues. The CDR3 DNA reads TGTGCCAGCAGCGAAGACGAGAGCACAGATACGCAGTATTTT. It translates to CASSEDESTDTQYF.

This chain joins TRBV28 and TRBJ1-4, with D maybe TRBD1 (6 bases). In germline, CDR1 is MDHEN, CDR2 SYDVKM. The CDR3 has 15 residues. The V gene lost 4 bases and the J gene lost 5 bases, with 14 bases spanning the gap. The CDR3 is CASSSPGQPNEKLFF. CDR3 DNA sequence: TGTGCCAGCAGTTCACCGGGACAACCCAATGAAAAACTGTTTTTT.

V is TRBV7-2 and J is TRBJ2-1; D is undetermined. Trimming removed 7 bases from V and 7 bases from J, with 17 bases in between. The germline V gene encodes CDR1 SGHTA and CDR2 FQGNSA. The CDR3 runs 14 residues. CDR3 sequence reads: CASNPQAVLNEQFF. CDR3 DNA sequence: TGTGCCAGCAACCCCCAAGCAGTTTTGAATGAGCAGTTCTTC.

The chain combines TRBV27 with TRBJ2-1; 7 bases fit TRBD2. With 7 bases clipped from V and 2 bases from J, the junction kept 8 bases outside the gene matches. Germline CDR1 reads MNHEY; CDR2 reads SMNVEV (reference sequence). This CDR3 has 15 residues. The CDR3 DNA follows: TGTGCCAGCACAAGGGGCGGGGGAACCTACAATGAGCAGTTCTTC. This gives the protein CASTRGGGTYNEQFF.

The V and J genes are TRBV6-2 or TRBV6-3 and TRBJ2-1; TRBD2 aligns across 7 bases. Looked up from germline, CDR1 is MNHEY and CDR2 is SVGEGT. V lost 5 bases and J lost 6; bases outside the gene matches: 10. The length of the CDR3 is 15 residues. Written as DNA, the CDR3 is TGTGCCAGCAGTCCAGGGACGGGAGGCATCAATGAGCAGTTCTTC. Translated, it gives CASSPGTGGINEQFF.

The chain uses TRBV19 and TRBJ1-2; weak D call: TRBD1 (5 bases). The germline V gene has CDR1 LNHDA and CDR2 SQIVND (reference sequence). The CDR3 loop spans 16 amino acids. V was shortened by 3 bases and J by 8 bases, with 22 bases between the two germline ends. CDR3 region: CASSIGVRQTLWGYTF. CDR3 sequence (DNA): TGTGCCAGTAGTATCGGTGTGCGACAGACCCTTTGGGGCTACACCTTC.